A selection of T cell receptor beta chains follows, all from one sample in a study of blood T cells in healthy people across ages. TCRdb re-called the 5' RACE reads through MiXCR, storing one row per CDR3 protein. The data show about 770,000 distinct CDR3 sequences, 44% seen once. The specimen sequenced was blood. These receptors were obtained from a man in his fifties or sixties in good health. The CDR3 runs from the conserved cysteine through the conserved F or W. Each record gives: V gene, D gene, J gene, clone size, CDR3 DNA, CDR3 protein. D genes are given only for firm matches. Where a row states a size, it is once, few, many or the class of an expanded clone; other rows omit it.

v_gene: TRBV27; d_gene: TRBD1; j_gene: TRBJ1-2; abundance: few; CDR3nt: TGTGCCAGCAGGGCAGGGACAGGCTATGGCTACACCTTC; CDR3aa: CASRAGTGYGYTF
v_gene: TRBV6-6; d_gene: -; j_gene: TRBJ1-2; abundance: -; CDR3nt: TGTGCCAGCAGTTACGACTCCGGGGGTTATGGCTACACCTTC; CDR3aa: CASSYDSGGYGYTF
v_gene: TRBV10-3; d_gene: TRBD2; j_gene: TRBJ2-7; abundance: -; CDR3nt: TGTGCCATCAGTGACGGGACTAGCGGGGACCACAATGAGCAGTACTTC; CDR3aa: CAISDGTSGDHNEQYF
v_gene: TRBV7-2; d_gene: -; j_gene: TRBJ2-5; abundance: -; CDR3nt: TGTGCCAGCAGCTTAGCGCCTGGCAGGGGACAAGAGACCCAGTACTTC; CDR3aa: CASSLAPGRGQETQYF
v_gene: TRBV4-3; d_gene: -; j_gene: TRBJ2-7; abundance: few; CDR3nt: TGCGCCAGCAGCCAAGATAATAATCCCGAGGGGCAGTACTTC; CDR3aa: CASSQDNNPEGQYF
v_gene: TRBV4-3; d_gene: -; j_gene: TRBJ2-5; abundance: -; CDR3nt: TGCGCCAGCAGCCAAGAGCCCCCAACACACCTGAGGGAGACCCAGTACTTC; CDR3aa: CASSQEPPTHLRETQYF
v_gene: TRBV20-1; d_gene: TRBD2; j_gene: TRBJ2-5; abundance: -; CDR3nt: TGCAGTGCTGACCCGACTAGCGGGGGGGCGAATGAGCAGTACTTC; CDR3aa: CSADPTSGGANEQYF
v_gene: TRBV21-1; d_gene: -; j_gene: TRBJ1-5; abundance: -; CDR3nt: TGTGCCAGCAGCACCCGGCCGTGCATTCAGCCCCAGCATTTT; CDR3aa: CASSTRPCIQPQHF
v_gene: TRBV10-3; d_gene: -; j_gene: TRBJ1-2; abundance: many; CDR3nt: TGTGCCATCACAGGCTCGGATAAATATGGCTACACCTTC; CDR3aa: CAITGSDKYGYTF
v_gene: TRBV20-1; d_gene: TRBD1; j_gene: TRBJ2-7; abundance: -; CDR3nt: TGCAGTGCTAGGAGACAGGGGCAGCAGTTCTACGAGCAGTACTTC; CDR3aa: CSARRQGQQFYEQYF
v_gene: TRBV10-2; d_gene: -; j_gene: TRBJ2-2; abundance: -; CDR3nt: TGCGCCAGCAGTGATGGTCTAGCCGGGGTGCCTAAGGGGGAGCTGTTTTTT; CDR3aa: CASSDGLAGVPKGELFF
v_gene: TRBV20-1; d_gene: -; j_gene: TRBJ2-5; abundance: -; CDR3nt: TGCAGTGCTAGAGACGGGACTAAGGGGGAGGCCAGGACCCAGTACTTC; CDR3aa: CSARDGTKGEARTQYF
v_gene: TRBV2; d_gene: -; j_gene: TRBJ2-5; abundance: few; CDR3nt: TGTGCCAGCAGTGAAACCCGAGCAGGGCAGACCCAGTACTTC; CDR3aa: CASSETRAGQTQYF
v_gene: TRBV5-1; d_gene: -; j_gene: TRBJ2-5; abundance: few; CDR3nt: TGCGCCAGCAGCTTGACCCTAGGGAGCGTAGGAGAGACCCAGTACTTC; CDR3aa: CASSLTLGSVGETQYF
v_gene: TRBV7-2; d_gene: -; j_gene: TRBJ2-2; abundance: -; CDR3nt: TGTGCCAGTAGCTTGGCAGAATCGAACACCGGGGAGCTGTTTTTT; CDR3aa: CASSLAESNTGELFF
v_gene: TRBV20-1; d_gene: -; j_gene: TRBJ2-3; abundance: -; CDR3nt: TGCAGTGCTAGAGGGCCCCAACTAGCAGATACGCAGTATTTT; CDR3aa: CSARGPQLADTQYF
v_gene: TRBV20-1; d_gene: -; j_gene: TRBJ1-5; abundance: -; CDR3nt: TGCAGTACTAGAGATCCGAGAGGGGATCAGCCCCAGCATTTT; CDR3aa: CSTRDPRGDQPQHF
v_gene: TRBV7-2; d_gene: -; j_gene: TRBJ2-4; abundance: few; CDR3nt: TGTGCCAGCAGCGTAAGGTGGGGCGGGGAAAACATTCAGTACTTC; CDR3aa: CASSVRWGGENIQYF
v_gene: TRBV5-1; d_gene: TRBD1; j_gene: TRBJ2-1; abundance: -; CDR3nt: TGCGCCAGCAGTGTGACAGGGTTTAACAATGAGCAGTTCTTC; CDR3aa: CASSVTGFNNEQFF
v_gene: TRBV14; d_gene: -; j_gene: TRBJ1-4; abundance: -; CDR3nt: TGTGCCAGCAGCCAAGGCCAGGCAAGGCTTGAAAAACTGTTTTTT; CDR3aa: CASSQGQARLEKLFF
v_gene: TRBV9; d_gene: TRBD2; j_gene: TRBJ2-1; abundance: -; CDR3nt: TGTGCCAGCAGCGGAAGCGGGATCTCCTACAATGAGCAGTTCTTC; CDR3aa: CASSGSGISYNEQFF
v_gene: TRBV4-1; d_gene: -; j_gene: TRBJ1-1; abundance: -; CDR3nt: TGCGCCAGCAGCCAAGAACCACCCGGTGGCACTGAAGCTTTCTTT; CDR3aa: CASSQEPPGGTEAFF
v_gene: TRBV7-9; d_gene: -; j_gene: TRBJ2-1; abundance: many; CDR3nt: TGTGCCAGCAGCTGGCGTAGCTTGAGCTCCTACAATGAGCAGTTCTTC; CDR3aa: CASSWRSLSSYNEQFF
v_gene: TRBV18; d_gene: TRBD2; j_gene: TRBJ2-1; abundance: few; CDR3nt: TGTGCCAGCTCACCACCCGGAGGACTAGCGGGCTACAATGAGCAGTTCTTC; CDR3aa: CASSPPGGLAGYNEQFF
v_gene: TRBV7-2; d_gene: TRBD2; j_gene: TRBJ2-1; abundance: -; CDR3nt: TGTGCCAGCAGCTGTAGATCAGCGGGGTTTAATGAGCAGTTCTTC; CDR3aa: CASSCRSAGFNEQFF
v_gene: TRBV29-1; d_gene: -; j_gene: TRBJ2-7; abundance: many; CDR3nt: TGCAGCGTGATCCCCGGGAGACTACCCTACGAGCAGTACTTC; CDR3aa: CSVIPGRLPYEQYF
v_gene: TRBV27; d_gene: -; j_gene: TRBJ2-5; abundance: -; CDR3nt: TGTGCCAGCAGTTACAAGAAAGGAGAGACCCAGTACTTC; CDR3aa: CASSYKKGETQYF
v_gene: TRBV5-1; d_gene: -; j_gene: TRBJ1-2; abundance: few; CDR3nt: TGCGCCAGCAGCTTGGCCGGCAGCGGGATCTACTATGGCTACACCTTC; CDR3aa: CASSLAGSGIYYGYTF
v_gene: TRBV18; d_gene: -; j_gene: TRBJ2-5; abundance: -; CDR3nt: TGTGCCAGCTCACCACTCGTGGTAGAGGCGAACGGCCAAGAGACCCAGTACTTC; CDR3aa: CASSPLVVEANGQETQYF
v_gene: TRBV4-3; d_gene: TRBD2; j_gene: TRBJ2-1; abundance: many; CDR3nt: TGCGCCAGCAGCCAGACTAGCGGGGGAACGCTATACAATGAGCAGTTCTTC; CDR3aa: CASSQTSGGTLYNEQFF
v_gene: TRBV2; d_gene: -; j_gene: TRBJ2-7; abundance: -; CDR3nt: TGTGCCAGCACCCGGGACCGGGACAACAAAGCCGTTATCTCCTACGAGCAGTACTTC; CDR3aa: CASTRDRDNKAVISYEQYF
v_gene: TRBV5-1; d_gene: -; j_gene: TRBJ1-5; abundance: few; CDR3nt: TGCGCCAGCAGCTTGGGAGGGATATCGGGCAATCAGCCCCAGCATTTT; CDR3aa: CASSLGGISGNQPQHF
v_gene: TRBV7-9; d_gene: TRBD1; j_gene: TRBJ1-2; abundance: few; CDR3nt: TGTGCCAGCAGCAGCGCCGGGACAGGGAGTCCCTATGGCTACACCTTC; CDR3aa: CASSSAGTGSPYGYTF
v_gene: TRBV7-9; d_gene: -; j_gene: TRBJ1-1; abundance: -; CDR3nt: TGTGCCAGCAGCTTAGACGCTCTTACCTTCACTGAAGCTTTCTTT; CDR3aa: CASSLDALTFTEAFF
v_gene: TRBV6-2/TRBV6-3; d_gene: TRBD1; j_gene: TRBJ2-1; abundance: -; CDR3nt: TGTGCCAGCAGTTACCAGGGGGCCTCCGGTGAGCAGTTCTTC; CDR3aa: CASSYQGASGEQFF
v_gene: TRBV20-1; d_gene: -; j_gene: TRBJ2-7; abundance: -; CDR3nt: TGCAGTGCACCTACTAGAGCTCACGAGCAGTACTTC; CDR3aa: CSAPTRAHEQYF
v_gene: TRBV7-9; d_gene: -; j_gene: TRBJ1-4; abundance: -; CDR3nt: TGTGCCAGCAGCGACAACAGAGGAAACGAAAAACTGTTTTTT; CDR3aa: CASSDNRGNEKLFF
v_gene: TRBV5-4; d_gene: TRBD2; j_gene: TRBJ2-7; abundance: -; CDR3nt: TGTGCCAGCAGCGAGGCAGGGACTAGCGGATACGAGCAGTACTTC; CDR3aa: CASSEAGTSGYEQYF
v_gene: TRBV7-2; d_gene: -; j_gene: TRBJ1-2; abundance: -; CDR3nt: TGTGCCAGCAGCACCGGGGACAAGGCCAACTATGGCTACACCTTC; CDR3aa: CASSTGDKANYGYTF
v_gene: TRBV12-3/TRBV12-4; d_gene: -; j_gene: TRBJ2-1; abundance: -; CDR3nt: TGTGCCAGCAGTACGCCGGGTCCCCTTTCCGATGAGCAGTTCTTC; CDR3aa: CASSTPGPLSDEQFF
v_gene: TRBV7-9; d_gene: TRBD1; j_gene: TRBJ2-1; abundance: few; CDR3nt: TGTGCCAGCAGCAACCGGGACAGGGTTGGGGATGAGCAGTTCTTC; CDR3aa: CASSNRDRVGDEQFF
v_gene: TRBV20-1; d_gene: -; j_gene: TRBJ2-7; abundance: -; CDR3nt: TGCAGTGCCCCAGCCAGGCAGGGCTCCTACGAGCAGTACTTC; CDR3aa: CSAPARQGSYEQYF
v_gene: TRBV20-1; d_gene: -; j_gene: TRBJ1-6; abundance: -; CDR3nt: TGCAGTGCTAGGGGCGCCGGGTTGAATTCACCCCTCCACTTT; CDR3aa: CSARGAGLNSPLHF
v_gene: TRBV20-1; d_gene: -; j_gene: TRBJ1-1; abundance: once; CDR3nt: TGCAGTGCTAGTCTGGTTCCTGAAGCTTTCTTT; CDR3aa: CSASLVPEAFF
v_gene: TRBV11-2; d_gene: TRBD1; j_gene: TRBJ1-1; abundance: -; CDR3nt: TGTGCCAGCAGCGGACAGGGTATGAACACTGAAGCTTTCTTT; CDR3aa: CASSGQGMNTEAFF
v_gene: TRBV4-1; d_gene: -; j_gene: TRBJ2-5; abundance: -; CDR3nt: TGCGCCAGCAGCCAAGGGGAGCGACGGGAGACCCAGTACTTC; CDR3aa: CASSQGERRETQYF
v_gene: TRBV29-1; d_gene: -; j_gene: TRBJ1-2; abundance: -; CDR3nt: TGCAGCGTTGCCAGGGGAGTTTCTGGCTACACCTTC; CDR3aa: CSVARGVSGYTF
v_gene: TRBV7-2; d_gene: -; j_gene: TRBJ2-1; abundance: few; CDR3nt: TGTGCCAGCAGCAAGTTCGGGCAGGGTAGCGATGAGCAGTTCTTC; CDR3aa: CASSKFGQGSDEQFF
v_gene: TRBV6-2/TRBV6-3; d_gene: TRBD1; j_gene: TRBJ1-2; abundance: -; CDR3nt: TGTGCCAGCATCAGGACAGGGGGCGCCGACTATGGCTACACCTTC; CDR3aa: CASIRTGGADYGYTF
v_gene: TRBV27; d_gene: TRBD1; j_gene: TRBJ1-1; abundance: few; CDR3nt: TGTGCCAGCAGTCCGCGACAGGGAACTACTTATGAAGCTTTCTTT; CDR3aa: CASSPRQGTTYEAFF
v_gene: TRBV28; d_gene: TRBD1; j_gene: TRBJ1-4; abundance: many; CDR3nt: TGTGCCACTCTAAGAGGGACAGGGGGCGGTGAAAAACTGTTTTTT; CDR3aa: CATLRGTGGGEKLFF
v_gene: TRBV24-1; d_gene: -; j_gene: TRBJ1-6; abundance: -; CDR3nt: TGTGCCACCAGCCGGGACGGTAATTCACCCCTCCACTTT; CDR3aa: CATSRDGNSPLHF